These 13 T cell receptor beta chains were all obtained from the same sample, sequenced in a study of T cell responses to AZD1222 COVID-19 vaccine. Method: immunoSEQ multiplex PCR; TCRdb's copy keeps in-frame clones and lacks some. The sample totals around 140,000 clones. The specimen sequenced was peripheral blood. The source of these receptors is an adult in good health.

The chain uses TRBV7-2 and TRBJ1-1, with TRBD1 matching 7 bases. V shed 8 bases, J shed 7 bases, and the junction held 13 bases outside the gene matches. Per the germline V gene, CDR1 is SGHTA and CDR2 is FQGNSA. The CDR3 consists of 14 residues. The DNA of the CDR3 is TGTGCCAGCTCCCCAGGACAGGACGTAGTTGAAGCTTTCTTT. It specifies CASSPGQDVVEAFF.

The chain couples TRBV5-1 to TRBJ2-1; 11 bases fit TRBD2. In germline, CDR1 is SGHRS, CDR2 YFSETQ. Trimming cost V 4 bases and J 9 bases; bases outside gene matches: 9. This CDR3 is built from 15 residues. The CDR3 coding sequence is TGCGCCAGCAGCCGTAGCGGGGGGGCCAAAGCTGAGCAGTTCTTC. Its translation is CASSRSGGAKAEQFF.

The chain couples TRBV28 to TRBJ2-1, with 8 nucleotides matching TRBD2. CDR3 size: 15 residues. Germline V gene sequence: CDR1 MDHEN, CDR2 SYDVKM. V trimming: 2 bases; J trimming: 9 bases; junction bases outside the gene matches: 9. The CDR3 protein is CASSLAGGRLAEQFF. CDR3 coding DNA: TGTGCCAGCAGTTTAGCGGGGGGCCGTCTGGCTGAGCAGTTCTTC.

The V call is TRBV25-1, the J call TRBJ2-3; 9 bases align to TRBD1. J was trimmed by 5 bases and V by 6 bases; bases with no gene match: 9. The CDR3 contains 15 residues. Germline V CDR1 and CDR2: MGHDK, SYGVNS. DNA of the CDR3: TGTGCCAGCAGGTCCGGGACAGGGCCGCTAGATACGCAGTATTTT. Amino acid sequence: CASRSGTGPLDTQYF. Looking up the rest from reference TRBV25-1 and TRBJ2-3 gives the full variable domain: EADIYQTPRYLVIGTGKKITLECSQTMGHDKMYWYQQDPGMELHLIHYSYGVNSTEKGDLSSESTVSRIRTEHFPLTLESARPSHTSQYLCASRSGTGPLDTQYFGPGTRLTVL.

Note on this clone: The junction and the germline gene differ at one end; a read error may be behind it. This rearrangement joins TRBV11-2 to TRBJ1-2, with D hard to call. This CDR3 has 14 residues. The germline CDR1 and CDR2 sequences are SGHAT and FQNNGV. The CDR3 sequence: CASSLVASNYGYTF. The CDR3 DNA follows: TGTGCCAGCAGCTTAGTCGCCTCTAATTATGGCTACACCTTC.

This chain joins TRBV28 and TRBJ1-1, with D possibly TRBD1 on 6 matching bases. CDR1 MDHEN and CDR2 SYDVKM come from the germline V gene. V lost 5 bases to trimming and J lost 4 bases, with 14 bases between them. The length of the CDR3 is 14 residues. The CDR3 nucleotides are TGTGCCAGCAGTCCAGGGGATTGGGGCACTGAAGCTTTCTTT. This encodes CASSPGDWGTEAFF. Together with reference TRBV28 and TRBJ1-1, the CDR3 gives the full variable domain: DVKVTQSSRYLVKRTGEKVFLECVQDMDHENMFWYRQDPGLGLRLIYFSYDVKMKEKGDIPEGYSVSREKKERFSLILESASTNQTSMYLCASSPGDWGTEAFFGQGTRLTVV.

The V gene is TRBV11-3, the J gene TRBJ2-1; 8 bases are shared with TRBD2. Germline values: CDR1 SGHNT, CDR2 YENEEA. This CDR3 has 14 residues. With 5 bases clipped from V and 4 bases from J, the junction kept 4 bases outside the gene matches. The chain's CDR3 is CASSTQRGYNEQFF. The DNA for the CDR3 is TGTGCCAGCAGCACCCAGCGGGGGTACAATGAGCAGTTCTTC.

The CDR3 nucleotides are TGTGCCAGCAGTTACTCGCGGCTAGCAGGTTTCACAGATACGCAGTATTTT. Translated: CASSYSRLAGFTDTQYF. The chain uses TRBV6-2 or TRBV6-3 and TRBJ2-3, with a weak D call TRBD2 (5 bases). V was clipped by 0 bases and J by 2 bases, with 15 bases between them. The germline gives CDR1 MNHEY, CDR2 SVGEGT. The CDR3 extends over 17 amino acids.

The gene calls are TRBV5-1 and TRBJ1-1, with 9 bases identical to TRBD1. Trimming at V came to 1 base and at J to 3 bases, leaving 1 base not matched to a gene. This CDR3 contains 14 residues. CDR1 is SGHRS, CDR2 YFSETQ, per germline. CDR3 sequence reads: CASSLTGGYTEAFF. CDR3 bases: TGCGCCAGCAGCTTGACAGGGGGCTACACTGAAGCTTTCTTT.

This chain links TRBV5-1 with TRBJ1-1, with a possible D match to TRBD1 (5 bases). Germline loops: CDR1 SGHRS, CDR2 YFSETQ. V lost 2 bases, J lost 1 base, and 21 bases lay in between. The CDR3 has 18 amino acids. CDR3 nucleotide sequence: TGCGCCAGCAGCTTCCGATCACAGGCTCGGGGGACGAACACTGAAGCTTTCTTT. This codes for CASSFRSQARGTNTEAFF.

The chain carries TRBV5-1 and TRBJ1-2, with no clear D. In germline, CDR1 is SGHRS, CDR2 YFSETQ. This CDR3 is 14 amino acids long. Between the trimmed V and J ends, which lost 0 bases and 2 bases, there was a span of 8 bases. CDR3 nucleotides: TGCGCCAGCAGCTTGGAAAGGTTCAACTATGGCTACACCTTC. This codes for CASSLERFNYGYTF.

The chain employs TRBV7-2 and TRBJ1-5; the D is unclear. The CDR3 totals 13 residues. V was clipped by 5 bases and J by 3 bases, with 8 bases between them. Germline V CDR1 and CDR2: SGHTA, FQGNSA. The CDR3 DNA sequence: TGTGCCAGCAGCCCCGACTACAATCAGCCCCAGCATTTT. This sequence encodes CASSPDYNQPQHF.

CDR3 region: CAWSVGTHQPQHF. The DNA of the CDR3 is TGTGCCTGGAGCGTCGGGACACATCAGCCCCAGCATTTT. This sequence joins TRBV30 and TRBJ1-5, with D perhaps matching TRBD1 (6 bases). Germline lookup yields CDR1 GTSNPN and CDR2 SVGIG (reference sequence). The CDR3 is 13 residues long. V gave up 3 bases and J gave up 5 bases, with 11 bases separating them.